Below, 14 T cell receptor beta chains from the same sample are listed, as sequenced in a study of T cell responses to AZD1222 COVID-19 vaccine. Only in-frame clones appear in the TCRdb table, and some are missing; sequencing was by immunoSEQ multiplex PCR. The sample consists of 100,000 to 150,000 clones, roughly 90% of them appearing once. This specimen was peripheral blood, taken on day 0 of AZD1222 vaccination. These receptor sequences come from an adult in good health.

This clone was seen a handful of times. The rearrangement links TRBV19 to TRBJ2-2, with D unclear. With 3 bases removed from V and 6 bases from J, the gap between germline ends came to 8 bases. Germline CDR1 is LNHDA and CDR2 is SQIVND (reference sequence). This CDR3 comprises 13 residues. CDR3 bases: TGTGCCAGTAGTATCTACCACGCCGGGGAGCTGTTTTTT. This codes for CASSIYHAGELFF. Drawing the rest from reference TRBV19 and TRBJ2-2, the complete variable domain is DGGITQSPKYLFRKEGQNVTLSCEQNLNHDAMYWYRQDPGQGLRLIYYSQIVNDFQKGDIAEGYSVSREKKESFPLTVTSAQKNPTAFYLCASSIYHAGELFFGEGSRLTVL.

Here the CDR3 DNA reads TGTGCCAGCAGTTTGTCAGGGGAGTATGGCTACACCTTC. Translation: CASSLSGEYGYTF. This chain uses TRBV7-3 with TRBJ1-2; D is possibly TRBD1 (6 bases). CDR1 is SGHTA, CDR2 FQGTGA, per germline. This CDR3 has 13 residues. V was shortened by 6 bases and J by 5 bases, with 13 bases between the two germline ends.

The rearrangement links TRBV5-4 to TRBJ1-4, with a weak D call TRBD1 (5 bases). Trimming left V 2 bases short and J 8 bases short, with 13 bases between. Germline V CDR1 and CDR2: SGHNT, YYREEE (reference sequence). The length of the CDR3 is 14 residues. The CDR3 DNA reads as TGTGCCAGCAGCTTCGGGGGGGTGGCAGAAAAACTGTTTTTT. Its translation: CASSFGGVAEKLFF.

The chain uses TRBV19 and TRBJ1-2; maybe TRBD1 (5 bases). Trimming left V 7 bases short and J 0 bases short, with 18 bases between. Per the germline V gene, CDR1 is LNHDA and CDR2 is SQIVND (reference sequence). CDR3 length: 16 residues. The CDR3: CASTPLRDPPNYGYTF. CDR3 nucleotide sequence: TGTGCCAGTACCCCCCTGCGGGACCCCCCTAACTATGGCTACACCTTC.

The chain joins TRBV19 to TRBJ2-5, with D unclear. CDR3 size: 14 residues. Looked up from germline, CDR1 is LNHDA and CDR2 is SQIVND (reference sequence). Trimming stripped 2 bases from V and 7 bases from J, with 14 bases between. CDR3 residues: CASSILSLPGTQYF. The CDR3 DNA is TGTGCCAGTAGTATATTGTCCCTCCCAGGGACCCAGTACTTC.

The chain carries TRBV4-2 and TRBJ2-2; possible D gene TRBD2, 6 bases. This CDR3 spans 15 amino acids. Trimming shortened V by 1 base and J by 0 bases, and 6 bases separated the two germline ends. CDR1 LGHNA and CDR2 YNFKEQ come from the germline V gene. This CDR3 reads CASSQGGTNTGELFF. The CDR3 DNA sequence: TGTGCCAGCAGCCAAGGCGGGACGAACACCGGGGAGCTGTTTTTT.

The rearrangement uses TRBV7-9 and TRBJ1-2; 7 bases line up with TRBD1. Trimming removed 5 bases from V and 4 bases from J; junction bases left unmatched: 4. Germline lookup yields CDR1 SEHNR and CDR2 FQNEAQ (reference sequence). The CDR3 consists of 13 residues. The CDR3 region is CASSRDSPYGYTF. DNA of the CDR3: TGTGCCAGCAGCCGGGACAGTCCCTATGGCTACACCTTC.

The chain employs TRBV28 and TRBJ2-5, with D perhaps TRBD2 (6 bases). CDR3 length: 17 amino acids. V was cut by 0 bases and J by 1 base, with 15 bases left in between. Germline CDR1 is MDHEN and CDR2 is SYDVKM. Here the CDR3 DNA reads TGTGCCAGCAGTTTATGGGGCGGGATCTTCTCCCAAGAGACCCAGTACTTC. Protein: CASSLWGGIFSQETQYF.

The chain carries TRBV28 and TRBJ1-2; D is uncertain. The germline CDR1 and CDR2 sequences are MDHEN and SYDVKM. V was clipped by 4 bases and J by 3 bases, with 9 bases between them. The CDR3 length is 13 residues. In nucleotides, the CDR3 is TGTGCCAGCAGTTCTCCTTCAGACTATGGCTACACCTTC. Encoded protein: CASSSPSDYGYTF.

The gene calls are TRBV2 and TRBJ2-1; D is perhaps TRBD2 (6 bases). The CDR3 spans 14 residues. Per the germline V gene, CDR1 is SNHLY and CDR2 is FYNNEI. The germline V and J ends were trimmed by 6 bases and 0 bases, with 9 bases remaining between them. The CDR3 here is CASRTSSSYNEQFF. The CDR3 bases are TGTGCCAGCAGAACTAGCAGCTCCTACAATGAGCAGTTCTTC.

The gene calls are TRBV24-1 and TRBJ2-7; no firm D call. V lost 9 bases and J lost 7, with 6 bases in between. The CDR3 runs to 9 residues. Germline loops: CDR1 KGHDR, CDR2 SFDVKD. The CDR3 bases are TGTGCCACCCCCTGGGAGCAGTACTTC. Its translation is CATPWEQYF.

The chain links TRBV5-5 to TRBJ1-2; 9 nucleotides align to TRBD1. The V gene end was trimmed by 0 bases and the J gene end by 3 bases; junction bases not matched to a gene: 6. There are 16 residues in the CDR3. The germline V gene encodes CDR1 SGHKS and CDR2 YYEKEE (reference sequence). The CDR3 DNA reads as TGTGCCAGCAGCTTGGTGGTTAGGACAGGGGACTATGGCTACACCTTC. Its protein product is CASSLVVRTGDYGYTF.

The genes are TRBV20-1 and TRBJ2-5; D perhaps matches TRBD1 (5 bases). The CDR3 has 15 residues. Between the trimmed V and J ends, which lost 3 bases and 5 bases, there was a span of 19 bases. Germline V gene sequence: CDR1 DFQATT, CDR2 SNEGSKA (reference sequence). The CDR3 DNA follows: TGCAGTGCTAGTCCCCGAGGTATAGGGGTGGAGACCCAGTACTTC. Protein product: CSASPRGIGVETQYF.

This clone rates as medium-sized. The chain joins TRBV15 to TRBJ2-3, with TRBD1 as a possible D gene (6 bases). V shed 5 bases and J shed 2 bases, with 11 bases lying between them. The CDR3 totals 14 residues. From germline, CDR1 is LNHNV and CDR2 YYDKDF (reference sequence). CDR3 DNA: TGTGCCACCAGCTCACAGGGACCCACAGATACGCAGTATTTT. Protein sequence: CATSSQGPTDTQYF.